The clone carrying this T cell receptor (beta chain) was seen repeatedly, ten times or more. No antigen is known for it. The data were taken from a study of CD8 T cells in ankylosing spondylitis. Each CDR3 protein is one row after TCRdb ran MiXCR on the 5' RACE reads. The sample carries around 230,000 distinct CDR3 sequences, 8.2% recorded once. Study results and limitations: A subset of motif variants has previously been described in the synovial fluid and blood of reactive arthritis.

The sequence was collected from a female donor with ankylosing spondylitis or in good health (not recorded which). Sequenced: blood, either unsorted or a sorted T cell fraction (not recorded which).

In DNA form, the CDR3 reads TGCGCCAGCAGCCAAAATCGGGACAGGTGGGAGACCCAGTACTTC. It codes for CASSQNRDRWETQYF. V and J are TRBV4-1 and TRBJ2-5; 8 nucleotides match TRBD1. V lost 2 bases to trimming and J lost 5 bases; unmatched junction nucleotides: 7. CDR1 MGHRA and CDR2 YSYEKL come from the germline V gene. This CDR3 spans 15 amino acids.